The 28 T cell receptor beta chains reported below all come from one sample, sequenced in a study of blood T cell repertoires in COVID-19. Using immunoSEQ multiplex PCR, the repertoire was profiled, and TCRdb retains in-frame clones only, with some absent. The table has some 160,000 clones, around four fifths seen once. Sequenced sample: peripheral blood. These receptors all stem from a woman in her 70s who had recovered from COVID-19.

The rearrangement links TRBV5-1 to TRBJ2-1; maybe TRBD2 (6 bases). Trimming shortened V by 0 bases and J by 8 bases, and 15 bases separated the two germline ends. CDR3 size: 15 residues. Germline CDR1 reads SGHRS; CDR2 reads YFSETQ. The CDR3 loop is CASSLVAGSFYEQFF. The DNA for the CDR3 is TGCGCCAGCAGCTTGGTCGCGGGGTCCTTTTATGAGCAGTTCTTC. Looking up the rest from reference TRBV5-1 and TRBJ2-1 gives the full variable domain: KAGVTQTPRYLIKTRGQQVTLSCSPISGHRSVSWYQQTPGQGLQFLFEYFSETQRNKGNFPGRFSGRQFSNSRSEMNVSTLELGDSALYLCASSLVAGSFYEQFFGPGTRLTVL.

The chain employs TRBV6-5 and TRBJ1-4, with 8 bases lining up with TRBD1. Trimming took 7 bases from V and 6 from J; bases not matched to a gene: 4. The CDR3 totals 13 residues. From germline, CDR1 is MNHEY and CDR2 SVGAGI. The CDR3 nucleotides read TGTGCCAGCACCGGGACAGGAGATGAAAAACTGTTTTTT. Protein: CASTGTGDEKLFF.

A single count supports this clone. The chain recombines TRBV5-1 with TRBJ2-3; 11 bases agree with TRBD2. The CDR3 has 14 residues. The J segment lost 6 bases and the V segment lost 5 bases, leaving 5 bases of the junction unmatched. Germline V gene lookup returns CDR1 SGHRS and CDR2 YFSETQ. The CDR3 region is CASRPSSGRDTQYF. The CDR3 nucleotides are TGCGCCAGCAGACCCTCTAGCGGGAGGGATACGCAGTATTTT.

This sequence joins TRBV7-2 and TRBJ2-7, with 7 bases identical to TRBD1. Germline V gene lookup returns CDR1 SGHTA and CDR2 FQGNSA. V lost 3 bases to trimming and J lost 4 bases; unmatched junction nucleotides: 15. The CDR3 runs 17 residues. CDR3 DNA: TGTGCCAGCAGCTTGTCGAGGGGGCAACCCTTGGCTTACGAGCAGTACTTC. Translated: CASSLSRGQPLAYEQYF.

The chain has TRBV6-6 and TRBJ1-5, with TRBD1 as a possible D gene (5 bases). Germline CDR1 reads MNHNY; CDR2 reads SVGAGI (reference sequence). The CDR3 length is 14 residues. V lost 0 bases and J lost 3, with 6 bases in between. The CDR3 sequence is CASSYSRDNQPQHF. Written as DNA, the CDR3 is TGTGCCAGCAGTTACTCCAGGGACAATCAGCCCCAGCATTTT.

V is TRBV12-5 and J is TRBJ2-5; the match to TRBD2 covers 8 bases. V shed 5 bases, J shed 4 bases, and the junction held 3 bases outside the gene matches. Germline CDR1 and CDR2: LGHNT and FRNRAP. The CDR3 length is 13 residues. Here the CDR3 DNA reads TGTGCTAGTGGTCAAAGCGGGAGAGAGACCCAGTACTTC. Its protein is CASGQSGRETQYF.

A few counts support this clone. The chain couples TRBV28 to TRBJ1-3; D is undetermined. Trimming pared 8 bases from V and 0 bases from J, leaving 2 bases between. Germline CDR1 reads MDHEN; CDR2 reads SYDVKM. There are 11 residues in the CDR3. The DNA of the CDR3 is TGTGCCAGCCGCTCTGGAAACACCATATATTTT. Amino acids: CASRSGNTIYF.

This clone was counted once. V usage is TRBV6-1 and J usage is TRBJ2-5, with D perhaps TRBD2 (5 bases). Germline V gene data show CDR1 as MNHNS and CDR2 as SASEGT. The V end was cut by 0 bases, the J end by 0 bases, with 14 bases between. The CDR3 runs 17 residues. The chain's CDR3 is CASSEAGGGRYQETQYF. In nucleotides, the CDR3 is TGTGCCAGCAGTGAAGCCGGAGGCGGGCGGTACCAAGAGACCCAGTACTTC.

DNA for the CDR3: TGTGCCAGCAGCTTAGAGGGGCGAAGCTATGGCTACACCTTC. Amino acids: CASSLEGRSYGYTF. The gene calls are TRBV7-9 and TRBJ1-2; TRBD1 is a possible D gene (5 bases). V lost 1 base to trimming and J lost 4 bases, with 10 bases between them. Germline V lookup: CDR1 SEHNR, CDR2 FQNEAQ (reference sequence). This CDR3 has 14 amino acids.

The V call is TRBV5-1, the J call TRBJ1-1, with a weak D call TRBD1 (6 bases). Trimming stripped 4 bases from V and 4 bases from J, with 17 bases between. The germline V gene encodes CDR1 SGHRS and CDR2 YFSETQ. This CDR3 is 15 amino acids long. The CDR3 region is CASSPYRVKLTEAFF. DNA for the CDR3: TGCGCCAGCAGCCCGTACAGGGTAAAGCTCACTGAAGCTTTCTTT.

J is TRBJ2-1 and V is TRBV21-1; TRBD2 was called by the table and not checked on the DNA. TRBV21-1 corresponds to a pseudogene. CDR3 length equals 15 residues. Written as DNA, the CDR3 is TGTGCCAGCAGCAAAGTTGGAGTCGGGTACAATGAGCAGTTCTTC. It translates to CASSKVGVGYNEQFF.

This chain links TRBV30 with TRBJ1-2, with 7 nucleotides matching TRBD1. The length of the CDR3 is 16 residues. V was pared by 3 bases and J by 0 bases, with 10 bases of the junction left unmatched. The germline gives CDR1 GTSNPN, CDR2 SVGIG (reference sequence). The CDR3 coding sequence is TGTGCCTGGAGGCCGGCAGGGGGGTCCCCTAACTATGGCTACACCTTC. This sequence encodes CAWRPAGGSPNYGYTF.

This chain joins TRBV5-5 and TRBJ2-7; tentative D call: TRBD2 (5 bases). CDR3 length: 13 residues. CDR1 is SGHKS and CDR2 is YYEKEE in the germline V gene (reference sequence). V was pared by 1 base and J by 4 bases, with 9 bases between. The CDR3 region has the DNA TGTGCCAGCAGCTTGCGGGGTTTTTACGAGCAGTACTTC. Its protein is CASSLRGFYEQYF.

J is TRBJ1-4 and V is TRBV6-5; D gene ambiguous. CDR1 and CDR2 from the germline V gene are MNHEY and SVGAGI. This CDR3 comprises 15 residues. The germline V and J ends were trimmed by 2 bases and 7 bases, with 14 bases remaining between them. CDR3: CASSYLGDTGEKLFF. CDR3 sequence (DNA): TGTGCCAGCAGTTACCTCGGGGATACGGGTGAAAAACTGTTTTTT.

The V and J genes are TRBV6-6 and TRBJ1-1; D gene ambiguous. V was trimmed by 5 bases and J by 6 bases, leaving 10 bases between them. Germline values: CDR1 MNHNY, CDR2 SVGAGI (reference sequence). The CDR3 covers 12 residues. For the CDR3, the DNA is TGTGCCAGCAGTCCCCCTAGGTCTGAAGCTTTCTTT. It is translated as CASSPPRSEAFF.

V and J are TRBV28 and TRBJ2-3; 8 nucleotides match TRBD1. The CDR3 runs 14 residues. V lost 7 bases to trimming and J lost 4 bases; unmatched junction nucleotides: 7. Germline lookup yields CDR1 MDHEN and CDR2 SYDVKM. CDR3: CASTRGLGADTQYF. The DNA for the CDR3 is TGTGCCAGCACCAGGGGGCTAGGTGCAGATACGCAGTATTTT.

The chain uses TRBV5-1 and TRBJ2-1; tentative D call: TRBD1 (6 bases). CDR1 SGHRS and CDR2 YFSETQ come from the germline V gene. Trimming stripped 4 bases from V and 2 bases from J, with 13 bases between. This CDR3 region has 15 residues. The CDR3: CASSHGTPAYNEQFF. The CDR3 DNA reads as TGCGCCAGCAGCCACGGGACACCCGCCTACAATGAGCAGTTCTTC.

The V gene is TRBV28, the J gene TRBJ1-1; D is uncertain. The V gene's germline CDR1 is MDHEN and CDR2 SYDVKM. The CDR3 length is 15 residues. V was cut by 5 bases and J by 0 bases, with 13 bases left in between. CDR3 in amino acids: CASSRYSNVNTEAFF. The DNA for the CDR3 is TGTGCCAGCAGTCGGTACAGCAATGTGAACACTGAAGCTTTCTTT. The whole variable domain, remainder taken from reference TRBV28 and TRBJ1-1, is DVKVTQSSRYLVKRTGEKVFLECVQDMDHENMFWYRQDPGLGLRLIYFSYDVKMKEKGDIPEGYSVSREKKERFSLILESASTNQTSMYLCASSRYSNVNTEAFFGQGTRLTVV.

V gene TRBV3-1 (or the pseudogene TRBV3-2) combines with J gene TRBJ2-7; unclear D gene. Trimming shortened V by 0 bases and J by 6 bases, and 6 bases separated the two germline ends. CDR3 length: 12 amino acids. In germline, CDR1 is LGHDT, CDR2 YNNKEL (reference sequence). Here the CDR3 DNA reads TGTGCCAGCAGCCAAGATCTGGCCGAGCAGTACTTC. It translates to CASSQDLAEQYF.

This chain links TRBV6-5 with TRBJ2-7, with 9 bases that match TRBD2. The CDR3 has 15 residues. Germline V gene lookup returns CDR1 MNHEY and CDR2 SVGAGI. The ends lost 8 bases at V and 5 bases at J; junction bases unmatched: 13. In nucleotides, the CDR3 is TGTGCCAGCCTTGGGGCGGGGGGGAGGTTGGACGAGCAGTACTTC. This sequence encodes CASLGAGGRLDEQYF.

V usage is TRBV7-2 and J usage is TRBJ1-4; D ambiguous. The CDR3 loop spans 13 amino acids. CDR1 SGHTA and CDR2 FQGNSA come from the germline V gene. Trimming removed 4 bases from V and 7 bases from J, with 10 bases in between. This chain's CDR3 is CASSYGGSEKLFF. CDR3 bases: TGTGCCAGCAGCTACGGAGGGAGTGAAAAACTGTTTTTT. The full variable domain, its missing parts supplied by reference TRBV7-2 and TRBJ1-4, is GAGVSQSPSNKVTEKGKDVELRCDPISGHTALYWYRQSLGQGLEFLIYFQGNSAPDKSGLPSDRFSAERTGGSVSTLTIQRTQQEDSAVYLCASSYGGSEKLFFGSGTQLSVL.

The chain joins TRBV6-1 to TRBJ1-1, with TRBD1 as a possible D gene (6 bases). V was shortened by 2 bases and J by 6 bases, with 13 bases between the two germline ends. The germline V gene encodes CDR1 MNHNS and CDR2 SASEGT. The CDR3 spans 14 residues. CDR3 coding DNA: TGTGCCAGCAGTGAACCAGGGGACCTGGCTGAAGCTTTCTTT. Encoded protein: CASSEPGDLAEAFF.

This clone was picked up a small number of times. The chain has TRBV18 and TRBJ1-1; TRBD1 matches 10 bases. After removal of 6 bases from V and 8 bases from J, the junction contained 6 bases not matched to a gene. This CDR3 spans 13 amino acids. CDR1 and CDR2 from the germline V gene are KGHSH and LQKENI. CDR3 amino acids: CASSPGQGTEAFF. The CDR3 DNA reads TGTGCCAGCTCGCCGGGACAGGGGACCGAAGCTTTCTTT.

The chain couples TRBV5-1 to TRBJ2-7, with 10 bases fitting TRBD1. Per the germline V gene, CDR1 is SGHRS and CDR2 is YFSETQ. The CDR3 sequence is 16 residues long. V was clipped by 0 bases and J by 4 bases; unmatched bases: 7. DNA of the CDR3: TGCGCCAGCAGCTTGGTCCCGACAGGGGGCGTATACGAGCAGTACTTC. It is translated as CASSLVPTGGVYEQYF.

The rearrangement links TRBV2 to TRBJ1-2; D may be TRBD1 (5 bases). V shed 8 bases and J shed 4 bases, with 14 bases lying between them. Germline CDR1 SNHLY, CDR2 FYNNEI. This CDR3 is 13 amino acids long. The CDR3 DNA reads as TGTGCCAGCGGGCCAGGGCTTGGCTATGGCTACACCTTC. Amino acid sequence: CASGPGLGYGYTF.

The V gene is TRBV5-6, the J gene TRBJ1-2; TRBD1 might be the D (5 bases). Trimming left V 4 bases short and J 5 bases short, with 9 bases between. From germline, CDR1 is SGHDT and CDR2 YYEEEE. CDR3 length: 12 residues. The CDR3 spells CASSGGAYGYTF. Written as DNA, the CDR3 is TGTGCCAGCAGCGGTGGGGCGTATGGCTACACCTTC.

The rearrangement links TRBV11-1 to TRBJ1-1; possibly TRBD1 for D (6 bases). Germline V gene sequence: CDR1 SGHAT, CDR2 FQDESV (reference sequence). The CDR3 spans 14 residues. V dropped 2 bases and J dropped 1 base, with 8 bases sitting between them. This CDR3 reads CASSLIGGNTEAFF. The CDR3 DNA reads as TGTGCCAGCAGCTTAATAGGGGGGAACACTGAAGCTTTCTTT.

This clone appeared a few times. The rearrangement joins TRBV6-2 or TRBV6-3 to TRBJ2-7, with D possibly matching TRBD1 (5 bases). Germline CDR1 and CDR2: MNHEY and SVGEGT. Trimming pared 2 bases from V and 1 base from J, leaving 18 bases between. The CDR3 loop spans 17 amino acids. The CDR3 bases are TGTGCCAGCAGTTACGGGGCAGGGCGTTACCGATCCTACGAGCAGTACTTC. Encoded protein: CASSYGAGRYRSYEQYF.